The 25 T cell receptor beta chains reported below all come from one sample, sequenced in a study of cytomegalovirus exposure and HLA in healthy donors. The study ran its PCR with 60 Vbeta and 13 Jbeta primers. Generated by immunoSEQ multiplex PCR, the TCRdb table keeps only in-frame clones and is missing some. The sample includes some 130,000 clones, around 83% of them seen just once. Material for sequencing was PBMCs. These receptors originate from a girl aged 2-10 years in good health and CMV-seronegative.

The chain carries TRBV5-1 and TRBJ1-1, with 7 bases lining up with TRBD1. V shed 0 bases, J shed 8 bases, and the junction held 4 bases outside the gene matches. The CDR3 sequence is 13 residues long. Germline assignment: CDR1 SGHRS and CDR2 YFSETQ. Written as DNA, the CDR3 is TGCGCCAGCAGCTTGGACAGGGGTAAGGAAGCTTTCTTT. Amino acids: CASSLDRGKEAFF.

The V and J genes are TRBV2 and TRBJ2-1, with TRBD2 as a possible D gene (6 bases). V was pared by 6 bases and J by 6 bases, with 12 bases between. CDR3 size: 13 residues. Germline V CDR1 and CDR2: SNHLY, FYNNEI. CDR3 sequence (DNA): TGTGCCAGCAGAATGGTGGGGGGCAATGAGCAGTTCTTC. Amino acid sequence: CASRMVGGNEQFF.

CDR3: CASSGGFSSTDTQYF. In DNA, the CDR3 is TGTGCCAGCAGTGGCGGATTTTCTAGCACAGATACGCAGTATTTT. The chain joins TRBV6-4 to TRBJ2-3; D remains unclear. The V end lost 4 bases, the J end lost 0 bases, and 11 bases lay between the germline ends. Looked up from germline, CDR1 is MRHNA and CDR2 is SNTAGT. There are 15 residues in the CDR3.

This clone was detected only a few times. The chain has TRBV14 and TRBJ2-1; 10 bases match TRBD2. Germline V gene data show CDR1 as SGHDN and CDR2 as FVKESK. The CDR3 runs 17 residues. V shed 3 bases, J shed 6 bases, and the junction held 11 bases outside the gene matches. CDR3 nucleotide sequence: TGTGCCAGCAGCCACTTAACCGGGACTAGCGCACTCAATGAGCAGTTCTTC. Its protein product is CASSHLTGTSALNEQFF.

V is TRBV27 and J is TRBJ1-1; D gene uncertain. The V gene's germline CDR1 is MNHEY and CDR2 SMNVEV (reference sequence). V was pared by 1 base and J by 1 base, with 7 bases between. The length of the CDR3 is 14 residues. The CDR3 DNA sequence: TGTGCCAGCAGTTTATTATTCCCGAACACTGAAGCTTTCTTT. This translates into CASSLLFPNTEAFF.

The rearrangement joins TRBV5-1 to TRBJ1-1; 10 bases agree with TRBD1. Germline V gene sequence: CDR1 SGHRS, CDR2 YFSETQ. The trim removed 4 bases at V and 0 bases at J, leaving 9 bases unmatched. The CDR3 covers 17 residues. The CDR3 coding sequence is TGCGCCAGCAGCCCGCCGGACAGGGGGAGTATGAACACTGAAGCTTTCTTT. It codes for CASSPPDRGSMNTEAFF.

V and J are TRBV10-1 and TRBJ2-1, with 10 bases matching TRBD2. Per germline, CDR1 WNHNN and CDR2 SYGVQD (reference sequence). The CDR3 is 15 residues long. Trimming took 3 bases from V and 6 from J; bases not matched to a gene: 5. The CDR3 region is CASSESSGRANEQFF. The CDR3 nucleotides are TGCGCCAGCAGTGAATCGAGCGGGAGGGCCAATGAGCAGTTCTTC.

The chain is built from TRBV28 and TRBJ1-5; 9 nucleotides match TRBD1. Germline assignment: CDR1 MDHEN and CDR2 SYDVKM. V lost 5 bases to trimming and J lost 0 bases; unmatched junction nucleotides: 5. This CDR3 comprises 16 residues. CDR3 residues: CASSLTGGYSNQPQHF. In nucleotides, the CDR3 is TGTGCCAGCAGTCTGACAGGGGGTTATAGCAATCAGCCCCAGCATTTT.

The J gene is TRBJ1-1, the V gene TRBV28; tentative D call: TRBD1 (6 bases). Germline V lookup: CDR1 MDHEN, CDR2 SYDVKM. This CDR3 has 15 amino acids. V lost 6 bases to trimming and J lost 1 base, with 15 bases between them. The CDR3 DNA sequence: TGTGCCAGCAGCACTAAATTGACAGGGAACACTGAAGCTTTCTTT. Protein sequence: CASSTKLTGNTEAFF.

Concerning this clone: Other DNA sequences from this sample encode an identical CDR3 as well. V gene TRBV30 combines with J gene TRBJ1-1; 8 positions agree with TRBD1. The CDR3 is made up of 13 amino acids. V trimming: 3 bases; J trimming: 1 base; junction bases outside the gene matches: 1. CDR1 GTSNPN and CDR2 SVGIG come from the germline V gene (reference sequence). The CDR3: CAWSQGANTEAFF. CDR3 bases: TGTGCCTGGAGCCAGGGGGCGAACACTGAAGCTTTCTTT.

This chain joins TRBV28 and TRBJ1-4; D gene ambiguous. Per germline, CDR1 MDHEN and CDR2 SYDVKM. Trimming left V 6 bases short and J 7 bases short, with 15 bases between. The CDR3 consists of 14 residues. CDR3 DNA: TGTGCCAGCAGCCGTGGGCGGGGTGGTGAAAAACTGTTTTTT. Protein: CASSRGRGGEKLFF.

The chain carries TRBV27 and TRBJ2-2; D is unresolved. Germline CDR1 is MNHEY and CDR2 is SMNVEV (reference sequence). The ends were cut back, 1 base at V and 3 bases at J, with 15 bases in the middle. This CDR3 spans 17 amino acids. For the CDR3, the DNA is TGTGCCAGCAGTTTATTTAGTTTGGGCACCTACACCGGGGAGCTGTTTTTT. It translates to CASSLFSLGTYTGELFF.

This chain links TRBV4-2 with TRBJ2-3; D is perhaps TRBD2 (6 bases). CDR3 length: 15 residues. Trimming cost V 4 bases and J 0 bases, with 11 bases left between them. CDR1 and CDR2 from the germline V gene are LGHNA and YNFKEQ. The chain's CDR3 is CASSPRGGSTDTQYF. The CDR3 nucleotides read TGTGCCAGCAGCCCCCGGGGAGGTAGCACAGATACGCAGTATTTT.

The chain employs TRBV2 and TRBJ2-7; possible D gene TRBD1, 6 bases. Trimming left V 5 bases short and J 0 bases short, with 14 bases between. CDR3 size: 15 residues. CDR1 and CDR2 from the germline V gene are SNHLY and FYNNEI. CDR3 in DNA: TGTGCCAGCAGTCTGGACAGCCCTAGCTCCTACGAGCAGTACTTC. Its translation is CASSLDSPSSYEQYF.

This clone has only a few counts. This chain links TRBV27 with TRBJ1-2, with 8 bases fitting TRBD1. The V and J ends lost 2 bases and 6 bases, in that order; junction bases with no gene match: 11. The CDR3 is 16 amino acids. The germline CDR1 and CDR2 sequences are MNHEY and SMNVEV (reference sequence). CDR3 DNA: TGTGCCAGCAGTTTAGACCTTGGACAGGGACGGAATGGCTACACCTTC. Protein sequence: CASSLDLGQGRNGYTF.

V and J are TRBV7-2 and TRBJ2-7, with 13 positions matching TRBD2. This CDR3 has 15 amino acids. With 3 bases clipped from V and 2 bases from J, the junction kept 1 base outside the gene matches. The germline CDR1 and CDR2 sequences are SGHTA and FQGNSA. CDR3: CASSLGLAGPYEQYF. The CDR3 DNA reads as TGTGCCAGCAGCTTGGGACTAGCGGGGCCCTACGAGCAGTACTTC.

V is TRBV15 and J is TRBJ1-1; 9 bases line up with TRBD1. The ends lost 8 bases at V and 3 bases at J; junction bases unmatched: 4. The CDR3 contains 13 residues. CDR1 and CDR2 from the germline V gene are LNHNV and YYDKDF (reference sequence). CDR3 coding DNA: TGTGCCACCGGGGACAGGGCGGACACTGAAGCTTTCTTT. Protein: CATGDRADTEAFF. Full variable domain (missing parts from reference TRBV15 and TRBJ1-1): DAMVIQNPRYQVTQFGKPVTLSCSQTLNHNVMYWYQQKSSQAPKLLFHYYDKDFNNEADTPDNFQSRRPNTSFCFLDIRSPGLGDTAMYLCATGDRADTEAFFGQGTRLTVV.

This rearrangement joins TRBV5-1 to TRBJ2-5; 10 bases fit TRBD1. The DNA end favors TRBJ2-7, so the J call may be wrong. Germline V gene lookup returns CDR1 SGHRS and CDR2 YFSETQ. This CDR3 contains 15 residues. The CDR3 DNA reads TGCGCCAGCCAGCGGGGGACAGGGGCCTCCTACGAGCAGTACTTC. Its translation is CASQRGTGASYEQYF.

The V gene is TRBV7-9, the J gene TRBJ2-5; 9 nucleotides match TRBD1. CDR1 SEHNR and CDR2 FQNEAQ come from the germline V gene (reference sequence). The length of the CDR3 is 19 residues. V was clipped by 5 bases and J by 0 bases; unmatched bases: 16. The CDR3 loop reads CASSLPRGQGRLNQETQYF. The CDR3, as DNA: TGTGCCAGCAGCCTACCTCGGGGACAGGGCAGATTAAACCAAGAGACCCAGTACTTC.

The rearrangement joins TRBV19 to TRBJ2-5, with D perhaps matching TRBD1 (6 bases). The CDR3 length is 14 residues. The V end lost 5 bases, the J end lost 0 bases, and 10 bases lay between the germline ends. The germline V gene encodes CDR1 LNHDA and CDR2 SQIVND (reference sequence). CDR3: CASSLRQDQETQYF. In nucleotides, the CDR3 is TGTGCCAGTAGTCTCAGACAGGACCAAGAGACCCAGTACTTC.

The chain joins TRBV5-6 to TRBJ2-1; 8 bases agree with TRBD1. Germline CDR1 reads SGHDT; CDR2 reads YYEEEE. The V gene end was trimmed by 4 bases and the J gene end by 8 bases; junction bases not matched to a gene: 8. The CDR3 spans 14 residues. CDR3 in DNA: TGTGCCAGCAGCCCCGGGACAGGATTCTATGAGCAGTTCTTC. Protein sequence: CASSPGTGFYEQFF.

V and J are TRBV2 and TRBJ2-1; possible D gene TRBD2, 5 bases. Germline loops: CDR1 SNHLY, CDR2 FYNNEI. V lost 4 bases and J lost 7, with 11 bases in between. CDR3 length: 13 amino acids. The CDR3 nucleotides are TGTGCCAGCAGTGGGTCACAGCGGAATGAGCAGTTCTTC. Amino acids: CASSGSQRNEQFF.

The V gene is TRBV28, the J gene TRBJ2-7, with D tentatively TRBD2 (6 bases). Per germline, CDR1 MDHEN and CDR2 SYDVKM. V lost 5 bases and J 4 bases, leaving 15 bases between the germline ends. The CDR3 consists of 14 residues. DNA of the CDR3: TGTGCCAGCAGTACTGGGACTCTAAATTACGAGCAGTACTTC. Translation gives CASSTGTLNYEQYF.

The CDR3 spells CASIGALTVNEQFF. CDR3 coding DNA: TGTGCCAGCATCGGTGCCCTGACAGTCAATGAGCAGTTCTTC. The chain joins TRBV5-6 to TRBJ2-1, with D possibly being TRBD1 (5 bases). The CDR3 sequence is 14 residues long. Germline lookup yields CDR1 SGHDT and CDR2 YYEEEE. Trimming pared 6 bases from V and 6 bases from J, leaving 16 bases between.

The genes are TRBV28 and TRBJ2-5; D possibly corresponds to TRBD1 (5 bases). V was pared by 3 bases and J by 2 bases, with 10 bases between. Germline CDR1 and CDR2: MDHEN and SYDVKM. The CDR3 has 14 residues. The chain's CDR3 is CASSFSGYQETQYF. The CDR3 DNA is TGTGCCAGCAGTTTCTCAGGGTATCAAGAGACCCAGTACTTC.